The T cell receptor beta chain described here comes from a study of T cell repertoires in cytomegalovirus infection. In the study overall: In the study, CMV epitopes included recently identified HLA-C-restricted and well-studied HLA-B-restricted ones. Evidence of both CMV infection and a matching HLA type came from public TCR beta signatures.

Each CDR3 protein gets one entry after TCRdb re-called the reads with MiXCR. The data contain about 770,000 distinct CDR3 sequences, 29% of them singletons. Findings and caveats of the study: Summed frequency of shared TCR beta families picked out CMV carriers who also had the relevant HLA. The response measured ex vivo was dominated by TCR beta clonotypes (HLA-C-restricted and CMV-specific).

This clonotype was seen at least ten times. The antigen remains undetermined. Material: cultured CD8+ T cells from PBMCs, obtained from culture after CMV antigen stimulation. The clonotype originates from a human donor in good health (CMV status not recorded). Some clones in this sample may be carry-over from other donors' samples.

The CDR3 DNA follows: TGTGCCAGCAGCTTACAGGGCAGGGGGCAGACTGAAGCTTTCTTT. Its protein is CASSLQGRGQTEAFF. The chain employs TRBV7-3 and TRBJ1-1; 8 bases match TRBD1. In germline, CDR1 is SGHTA, CDR2 FQGTGA. This CDR3 has 15 residues. Trimming at V came to 2 bases and at J to 5 bases, leaving 7 bases not matched to a gene.